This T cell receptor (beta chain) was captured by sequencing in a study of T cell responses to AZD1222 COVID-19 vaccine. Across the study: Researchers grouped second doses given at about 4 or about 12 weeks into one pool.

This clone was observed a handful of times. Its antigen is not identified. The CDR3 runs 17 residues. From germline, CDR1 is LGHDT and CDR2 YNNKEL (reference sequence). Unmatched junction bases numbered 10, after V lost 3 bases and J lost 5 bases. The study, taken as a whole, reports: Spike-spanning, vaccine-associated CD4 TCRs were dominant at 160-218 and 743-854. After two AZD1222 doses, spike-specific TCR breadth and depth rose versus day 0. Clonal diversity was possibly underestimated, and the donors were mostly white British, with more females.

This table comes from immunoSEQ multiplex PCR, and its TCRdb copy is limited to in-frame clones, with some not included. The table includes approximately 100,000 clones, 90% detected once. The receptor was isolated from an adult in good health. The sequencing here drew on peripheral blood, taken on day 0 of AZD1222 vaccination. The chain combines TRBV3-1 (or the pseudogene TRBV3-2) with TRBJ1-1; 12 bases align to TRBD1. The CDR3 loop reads CASSHNRDRGRGTEAFF. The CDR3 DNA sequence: TGTGCCAGCAGCCATAACCGGGACAGGGGGCGCGGAACTGAAGCTTTCTTT.